This T cell receptor beta chain was obtained from a study of blood T cell repertoires in COVID-19. Study background: COVID-19 samples, acute and convalescent, were from the United States, Italy and Spain.

Germline-derived CDR1 and CDR2 are MNHEY and SVGAGI. J lost 6 bases, V lost 6 bases, and 6 bases had no gene match. The CDR3 contains 14 residues. In the original analysis: Amplification from reference gene primers served as the basis for estimated nucleated cell counts. Repertoires were generated with immunoSEQ multiplex PCR, while TCRdb's copy carries only in-frame clones and drops some. V, J and clone size were drawn from that table, and D and trimming were deduced from the DNA. Here the sample spans roughly 220,000 clones, about four fifths being singletons. Across 24 US areas, participants ranged in age from roughly 18 to 95 years.

This receptor was taken from a woman between 35 and 50 years old who had recovered from COVID-19. Sequencing was performed on PBMCs or T cells enriched from blood (not recorded which). V usage is TRBV6-5 and J usage is TRBJ2-7, with 12 bases identical to TRBD1. The CDR3 bases are TGTGCCAGCAGGCCGGGACAGGGGGCCGGCGAGCAGTACGTC. Protein sequence: CASRPGQGAGEQYV.